This T cell receptor (beta chain) derives from a study of blood T cell dynamics during melanoma immunotherapy. This clone appeared once. The time point is: pre-treatment baseline. Profiled with immunoSEQ multiplex PCR; TCRdb holds only in-frame clones, not every one. The sample lists more than 10,000 clones, about 90% seen once, with 3% to 3.5% in the top ten. The TCR comes from a human donor with melanoma. The material sequenced was blood, taken from a patient treated with checkpoint blockade.

CDR3 in DNA: TGTGCCAGCAGCGTACGACAGGGTGTTACTGAAGCTTTCTTT. This sequence encodes CASSVRQGVTEAFF. The rearrangement uses TRBV7-9 and TRBJ1-1, with 7 bases matching TRBD1. Germline lookup yields CDR1 SEHNR and CDR2 FQNEAQ (reference sequence). This CDR3 is built from 14 residues. The V gene end was trimmed by 5 bases and the J gene end by 5 bases; junction bases not matched to a gene: 8.